The clone carrying this TCR beta chain came up a few times. Its antigen remains unknown. TCRdb passed the 5' RACE reads through MiXCR, listing each CDR3 protein once. The data show 500,000 to 550,000 distinct CDR3 sequences, with around 21% seen just once and 9.5% to 15% held by the top ten. This sample stems from a study of T-cell memory formation after mild COVID-19. Findings and limits, study-wide: Clones that contracted from day 15 to 85 had balanced CD4/CD8; later expanders were CD4+ biased.

This TCR derives from an adult woman who had mild COVID-19 (a few samples of this study predate the infection). Cell type and time point are not known. The material sequenced was PBMCs or a T cell subset sorted from them (not recorded which).

The CDR3 protein is CASSPGAGPYNEQFF. The CDR3 DNA reads as TGTGCCAGCTCACCGGGAGCGGGTCCTTACAATGAGCAGTTCTTC. The chain has TRBV18 and TRBJ2-1, with D possibly matching TRBD2 (6 bases). This CDR3 has 15 amino acids. Germline V gene lookup returns CDR1 KGHSH and CDR2 LQKENI. The V end was cut by 3 bases, the J end by 4 bases, with 13 bases between.